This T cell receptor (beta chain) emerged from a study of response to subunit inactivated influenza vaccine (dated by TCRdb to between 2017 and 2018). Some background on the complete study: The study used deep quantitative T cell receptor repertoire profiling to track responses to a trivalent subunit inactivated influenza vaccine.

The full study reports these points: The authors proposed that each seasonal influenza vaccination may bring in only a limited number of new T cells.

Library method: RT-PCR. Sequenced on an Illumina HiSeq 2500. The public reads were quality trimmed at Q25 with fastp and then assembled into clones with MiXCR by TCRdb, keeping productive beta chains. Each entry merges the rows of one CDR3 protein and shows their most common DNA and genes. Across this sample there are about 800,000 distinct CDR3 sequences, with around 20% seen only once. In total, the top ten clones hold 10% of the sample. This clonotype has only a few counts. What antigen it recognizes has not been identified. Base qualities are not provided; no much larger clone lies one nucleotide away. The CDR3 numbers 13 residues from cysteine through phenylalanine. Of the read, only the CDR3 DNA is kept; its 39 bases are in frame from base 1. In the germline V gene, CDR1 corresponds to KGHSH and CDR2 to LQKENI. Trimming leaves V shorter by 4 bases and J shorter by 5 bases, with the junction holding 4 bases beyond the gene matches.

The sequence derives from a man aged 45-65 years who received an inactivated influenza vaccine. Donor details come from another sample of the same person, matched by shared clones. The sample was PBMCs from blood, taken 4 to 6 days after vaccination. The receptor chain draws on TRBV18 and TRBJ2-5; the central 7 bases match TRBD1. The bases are TGTGCCAGCTCACGGGGACAGTACGAGACCCAGTACTTC. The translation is CASSRGQYETQYF.